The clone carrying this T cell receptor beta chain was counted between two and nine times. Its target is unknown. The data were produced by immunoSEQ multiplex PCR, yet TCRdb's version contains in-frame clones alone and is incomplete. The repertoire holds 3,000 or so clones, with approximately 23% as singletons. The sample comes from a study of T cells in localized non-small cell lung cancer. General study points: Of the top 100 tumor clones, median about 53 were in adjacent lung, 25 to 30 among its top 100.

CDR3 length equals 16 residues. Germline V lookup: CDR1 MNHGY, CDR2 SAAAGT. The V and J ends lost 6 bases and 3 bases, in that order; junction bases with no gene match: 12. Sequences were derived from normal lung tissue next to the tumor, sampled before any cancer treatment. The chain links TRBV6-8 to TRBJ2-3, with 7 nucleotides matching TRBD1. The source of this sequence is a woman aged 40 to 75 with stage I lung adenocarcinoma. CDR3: CASSPTTGLGTDTQYF. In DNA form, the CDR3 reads TGTGCCAGCAGCCCCACGACAGGGCTGGGAACAGATACGCAGTATTTT.